The clone carrying this TCR beta chain has at least ten counts. No antigen is known for it. This specimen comes from a study of T cell repertoires in cytomegalovirus infection. Overall study findings and caveats: Summed frequency of shared TCR beta families picked out CMV carriers who also had the relevant HLA.

TCRdb recomputed calls from the reads with MiXCR, one row per CDR3 protein. The table includes about 700,000 distinct CDR3 sequences, approximately 33% detected once. The CDR3 is 17 amino acids. V dropped 5 bases and J dropped 3; count of bases not matched to a gene: 12. Germline CDR1 reads SGHTA; CDR2 reads FQGNSA. The source material was cultured PBMCs, sampled from culture after CMV antigen stimulation. V is TRBV7-2 and J is TRBJ2-2; 7 positions agree with TRBD2. The clonotype comes from a human donor in good health (CMV status not recorded). Some clones in this sample may be carry-over from other donors' samples. CDR3 protein: CASSHRGGRVDTGELFF. The CDR3 DNA reads TGTGCCAGCAGCCACAGAGGCGGGAGAGTTGACACCGGGGAGCTGTTTTTT.